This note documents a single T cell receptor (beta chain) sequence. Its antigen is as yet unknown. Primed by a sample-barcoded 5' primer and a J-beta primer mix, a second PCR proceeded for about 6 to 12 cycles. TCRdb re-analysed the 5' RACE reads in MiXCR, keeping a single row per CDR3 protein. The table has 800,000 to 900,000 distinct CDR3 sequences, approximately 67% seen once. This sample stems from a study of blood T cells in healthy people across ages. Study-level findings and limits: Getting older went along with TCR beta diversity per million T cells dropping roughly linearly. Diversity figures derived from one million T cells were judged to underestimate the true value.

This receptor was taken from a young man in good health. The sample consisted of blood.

The CDR3 DNA follows: TGTGCCAACCACAATGGGGCAGGGAACACTGAAGCTTTCTTT. Translating gives CANHNGAGNTEAFF. The rearrangement links TRBV12-3 or TRBV12-4 to TRBJ1-1, with a possible D match to TRBD1 (5 bases). The CDR3 loop spans 14 amino acids. V was cut by 10 bases and J by 1 base, with 16 bases left in between.